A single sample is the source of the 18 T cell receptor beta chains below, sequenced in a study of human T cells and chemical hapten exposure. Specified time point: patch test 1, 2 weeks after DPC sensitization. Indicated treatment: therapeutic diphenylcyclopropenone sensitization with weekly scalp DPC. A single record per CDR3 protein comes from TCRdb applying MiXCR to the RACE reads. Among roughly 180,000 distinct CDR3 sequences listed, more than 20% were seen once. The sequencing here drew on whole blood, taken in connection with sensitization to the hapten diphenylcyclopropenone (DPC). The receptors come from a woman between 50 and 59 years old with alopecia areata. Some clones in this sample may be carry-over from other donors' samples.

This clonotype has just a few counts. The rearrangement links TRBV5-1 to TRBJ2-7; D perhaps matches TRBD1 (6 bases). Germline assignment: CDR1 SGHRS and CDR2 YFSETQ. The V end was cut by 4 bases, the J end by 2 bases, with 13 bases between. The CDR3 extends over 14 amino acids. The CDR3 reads CASSGSTGPYEQYF. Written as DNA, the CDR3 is TGCGCCAGCAGCGGCTCGACAGGCCCCTACGAGCAGTACTTC.

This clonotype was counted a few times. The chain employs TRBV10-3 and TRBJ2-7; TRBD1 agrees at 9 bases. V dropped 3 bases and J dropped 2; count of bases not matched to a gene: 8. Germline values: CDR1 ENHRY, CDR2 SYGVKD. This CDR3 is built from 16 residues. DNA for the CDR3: TGTGCCATCAGTGATCGGGGGACAGGGTCGACCTACGAGCAGTACTTC. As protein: CAISDRGTGSTYEQYF.

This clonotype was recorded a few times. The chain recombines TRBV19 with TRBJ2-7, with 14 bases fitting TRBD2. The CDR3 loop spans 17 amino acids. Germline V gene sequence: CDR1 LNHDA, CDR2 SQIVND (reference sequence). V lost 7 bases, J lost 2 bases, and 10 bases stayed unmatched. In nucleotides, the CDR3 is TGTGCCAGTACCGCACCTGGGACTAGCGGGGGCCCCTACGAGCAGTACTTC. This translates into CASTAPGTSGGPYEQYF.

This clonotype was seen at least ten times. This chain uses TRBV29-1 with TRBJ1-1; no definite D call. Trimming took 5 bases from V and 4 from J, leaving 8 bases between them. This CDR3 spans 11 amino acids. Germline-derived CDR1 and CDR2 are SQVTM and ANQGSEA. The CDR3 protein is CSVQPSTEAFF. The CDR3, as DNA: TGCAGCGTTCAACCAAGCACTGAAGCTTTCTTT.

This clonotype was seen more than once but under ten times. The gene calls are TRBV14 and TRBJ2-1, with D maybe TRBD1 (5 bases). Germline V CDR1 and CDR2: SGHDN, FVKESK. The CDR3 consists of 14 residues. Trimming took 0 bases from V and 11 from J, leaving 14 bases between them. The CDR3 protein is CASSQDPAGRQQFF. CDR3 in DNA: TGTGCCAGCAGCCAAGATCCCGCAGGGCGCCAGCAGTTCTTC.

The CDR3 sequence is CASSLRSGINTGELFF. The CDR3 coding sequence is TGTGCCAGCAGCTTACGTTCCGGAATTAACACCGGGGAGCTGTTTTTT. V usage is TRBV7-8 and J usage is TRBJ2-2; D not resolved. Deletions cut 2 bases from V and 2 bases from J, with 12 bases between. The CDR3 spans 16 residues. Germline CDR1 SGHVS, CDR2 FQNEAQ. Full variable domain (missing parts from reference TRBV7-8 and TRBJ2-2): GAGVSQSPRYKVAKRGQDVALRCDPISGHVSLFWYQQALGQGPEFLTYFQNEAQLDKSGLPSDRFFAERPEGSVSTLKIQRTQQEDSAVYLCASSLRSGINTGELFFGEGSRLTVL.

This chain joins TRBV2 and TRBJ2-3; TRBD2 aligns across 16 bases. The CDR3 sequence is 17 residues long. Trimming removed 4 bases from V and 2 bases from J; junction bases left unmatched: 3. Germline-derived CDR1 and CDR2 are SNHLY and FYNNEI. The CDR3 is CASSGGTSGRATDTQYF. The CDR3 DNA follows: TGTGCCAGCAGTGGCGGGACTAGCGGGAGGGCCACAGATACGCAGTATTTT.

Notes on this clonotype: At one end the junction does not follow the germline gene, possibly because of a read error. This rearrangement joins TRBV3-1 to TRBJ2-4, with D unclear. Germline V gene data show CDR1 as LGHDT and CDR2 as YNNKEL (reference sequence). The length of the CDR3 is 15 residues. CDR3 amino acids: CASSQAAVAQNIQYF. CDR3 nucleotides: TGTGCCAGCAGCCAAGCAGCAGTAGCCCAAAACATTCAGTACTTC.

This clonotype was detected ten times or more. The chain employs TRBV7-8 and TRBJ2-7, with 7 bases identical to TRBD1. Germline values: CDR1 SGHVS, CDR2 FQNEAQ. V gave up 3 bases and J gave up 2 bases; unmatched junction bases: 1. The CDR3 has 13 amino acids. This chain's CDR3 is CASSFDRAYEQYF. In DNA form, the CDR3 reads TGTGCCAGCAGCTTCGACAGGGCCTACGAGCAGTACTTC.

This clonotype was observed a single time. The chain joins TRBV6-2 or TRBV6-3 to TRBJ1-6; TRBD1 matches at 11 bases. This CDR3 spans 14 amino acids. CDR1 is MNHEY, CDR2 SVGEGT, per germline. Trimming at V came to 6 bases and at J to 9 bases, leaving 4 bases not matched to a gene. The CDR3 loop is CASSGQGAGSPLHF. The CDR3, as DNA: TGTGCCAGCAGCGGACAGGGGGCTGGTTCACCCCTCCACTTT.

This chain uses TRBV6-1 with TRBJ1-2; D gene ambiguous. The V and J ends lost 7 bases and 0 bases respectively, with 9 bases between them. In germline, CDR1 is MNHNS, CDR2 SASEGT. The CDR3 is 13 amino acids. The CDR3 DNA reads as TGTGCCAGCACTTCGACTGCTAACTATGGCTACACCTTC. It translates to CASTSTANYGYTF.

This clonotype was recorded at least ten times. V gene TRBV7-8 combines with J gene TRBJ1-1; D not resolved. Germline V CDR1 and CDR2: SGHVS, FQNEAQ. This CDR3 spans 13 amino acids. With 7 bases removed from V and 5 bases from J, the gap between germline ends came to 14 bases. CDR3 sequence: CASTPGGPTEAFF. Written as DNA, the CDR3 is TGTGCCAGCACCCCCGGAGGGCCTACTGAAGCTTTCTTT.

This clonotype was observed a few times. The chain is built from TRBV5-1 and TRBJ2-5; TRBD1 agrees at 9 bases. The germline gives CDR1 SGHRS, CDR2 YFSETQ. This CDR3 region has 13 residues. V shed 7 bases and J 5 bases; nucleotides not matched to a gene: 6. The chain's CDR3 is CASQTGGLETQYF. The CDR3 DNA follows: TGCGCCAGCCAGACAGGGGGTTTGGAGACCCAGTACTTC.

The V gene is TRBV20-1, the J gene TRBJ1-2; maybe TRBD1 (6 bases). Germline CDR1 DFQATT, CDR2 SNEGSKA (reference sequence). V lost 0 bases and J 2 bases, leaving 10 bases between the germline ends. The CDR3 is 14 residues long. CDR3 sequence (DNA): TGCAGTGCTAGAGATACGGGGGCGAACTATGGCTACACCTTC. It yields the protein CSARDTGANYGYTF.

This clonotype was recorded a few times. The CDR3: CASNRGGDEKLFF. DNA of the CDR3: TGTGCCAGCAACAGGGGAGGGGATGAAAAACTGTTTTTT. The V call is TRBV6-2 or TRBV6-3, the J call TRBJ1-4; 7 nucleotides line up with TRBD1. The CDR3 consists of 13 residues. In germline, CDR1 is MNHEY, CDR2 SVGEGT. Trimming took 7 bases from V and 6 from J; bases not matched to a gene: 5.

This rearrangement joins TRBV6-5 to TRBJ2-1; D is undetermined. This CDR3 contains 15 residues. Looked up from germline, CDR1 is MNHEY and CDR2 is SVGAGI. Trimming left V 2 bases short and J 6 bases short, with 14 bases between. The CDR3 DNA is TGTGCCAGCAGTTACCTTCCCCTTACCTCCAATGAGCAGTTCTTC. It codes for CASSYLPLTSNEQFF.

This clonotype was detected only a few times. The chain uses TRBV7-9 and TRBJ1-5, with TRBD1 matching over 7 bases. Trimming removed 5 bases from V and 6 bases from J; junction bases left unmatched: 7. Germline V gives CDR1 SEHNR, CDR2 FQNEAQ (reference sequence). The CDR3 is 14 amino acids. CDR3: CASSQEGGPQPQHF. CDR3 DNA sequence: TGTGCCAGCAGCCAGGAAGGGGGCCCTCAGCCCCAGCATTTT. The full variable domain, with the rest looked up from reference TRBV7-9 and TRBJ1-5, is DTGVSQNPRHKITKRGQNVTFRCDPISEHNRLYWYRQTLGQGPEFLTYFQNEAQLEKSRLLSDRFSAERPKGSFSTLEIQRTEQGDSAMYLCASSQEGGPQPQHFGDGTRLSIL.

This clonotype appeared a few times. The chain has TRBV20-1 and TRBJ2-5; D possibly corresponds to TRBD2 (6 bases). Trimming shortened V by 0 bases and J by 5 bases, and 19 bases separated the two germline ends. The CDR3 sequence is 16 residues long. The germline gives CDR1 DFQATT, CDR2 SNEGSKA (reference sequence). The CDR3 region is CSARDFAYGSQETQYF. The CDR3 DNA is TGCAGTGCTAGAGATTTCGCTTACGGGAGTCAGGAGACCCAGTACTTC.